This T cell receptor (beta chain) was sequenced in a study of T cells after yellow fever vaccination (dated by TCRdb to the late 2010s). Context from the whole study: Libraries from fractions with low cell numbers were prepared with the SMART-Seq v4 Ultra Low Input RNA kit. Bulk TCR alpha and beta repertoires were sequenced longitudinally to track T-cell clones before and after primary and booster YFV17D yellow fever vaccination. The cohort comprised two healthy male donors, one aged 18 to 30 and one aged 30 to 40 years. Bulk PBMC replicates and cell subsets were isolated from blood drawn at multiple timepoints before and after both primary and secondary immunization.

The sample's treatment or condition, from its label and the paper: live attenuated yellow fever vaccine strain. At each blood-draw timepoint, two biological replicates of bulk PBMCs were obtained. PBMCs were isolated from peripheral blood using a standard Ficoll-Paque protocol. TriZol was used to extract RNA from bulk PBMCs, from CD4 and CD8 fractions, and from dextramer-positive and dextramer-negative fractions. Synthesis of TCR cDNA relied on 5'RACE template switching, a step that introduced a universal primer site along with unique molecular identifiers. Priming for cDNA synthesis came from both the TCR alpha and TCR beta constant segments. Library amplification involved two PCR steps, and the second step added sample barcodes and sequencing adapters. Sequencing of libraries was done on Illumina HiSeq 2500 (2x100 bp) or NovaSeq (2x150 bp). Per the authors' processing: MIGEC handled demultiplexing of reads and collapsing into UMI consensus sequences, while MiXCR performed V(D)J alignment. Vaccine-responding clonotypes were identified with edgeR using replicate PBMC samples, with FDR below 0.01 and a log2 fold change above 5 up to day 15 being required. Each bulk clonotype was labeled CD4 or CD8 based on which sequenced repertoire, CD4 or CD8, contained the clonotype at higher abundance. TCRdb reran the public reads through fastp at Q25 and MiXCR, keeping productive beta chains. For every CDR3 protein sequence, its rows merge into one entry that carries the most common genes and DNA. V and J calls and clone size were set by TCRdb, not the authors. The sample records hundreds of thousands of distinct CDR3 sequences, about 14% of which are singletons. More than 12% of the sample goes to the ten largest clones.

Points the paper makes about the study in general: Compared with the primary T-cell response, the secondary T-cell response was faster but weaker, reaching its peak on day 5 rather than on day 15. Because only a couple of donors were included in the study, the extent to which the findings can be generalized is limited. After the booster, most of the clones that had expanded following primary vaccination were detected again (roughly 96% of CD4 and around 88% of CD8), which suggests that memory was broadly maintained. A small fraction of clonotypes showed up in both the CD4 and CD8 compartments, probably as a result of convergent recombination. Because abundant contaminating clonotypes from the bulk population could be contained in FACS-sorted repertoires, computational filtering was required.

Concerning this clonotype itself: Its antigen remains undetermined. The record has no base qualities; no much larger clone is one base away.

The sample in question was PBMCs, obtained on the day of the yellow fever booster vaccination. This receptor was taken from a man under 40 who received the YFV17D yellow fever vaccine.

The DNA sequence is given as TGTGCCAGCCGCAGTAGCGGGAGTATAAATGAGCAGTTCTTC. Its protein product is CASRSSGSINEQFF. Recombination linked TRBV11-2 to TRBJ2-1; a stretch of 9 junction bases matches TRBD2. Germline trimming amounts to 8 bases on V and 7 bases on J, with 9 as the count of junction bases outside the gene matches. Via the germline V gene, CDR1 is SGHAT and CDR2 FQNNGV. The CDR3, cysteine through phenylalanine, is 14 amino acids long. Only the CDR3 DNA is retained, 42 bases long and in frame from the first base.